The sequence of this TCR beta chain was determined in a study of T cell responses to AZD1222 COVID-19 vaccine (dated by TCRdb to the early 2020s). For the study in its entirety: TCR sequencing covered 233 trial participants: 200 to 210 given two doses of AZD1222 and 26 given two doses of MenACWY control vaccine. Trial participants were enrolled by age into 18-55, 56-69 and 70-plus year subgroups, with 148, 28 and 57 TCR-sequenced participants respectively. Overall study results and their limits: Epitopes outside the regions mutated in the B.1.351 and B.1.1.7 variants were reportedly recognized by nearly half of the unique spike-specific TCRs. CD4 TCRs associated with the vaccine covered the entire spike protein, and the dominant responses were in regions 160-218 and 743-854. Participants were mostly white British and included more females than males, and it was suggested by the authors that clonal diversity may have been underestimated. Spike-specific TCR breadth and depth rose significantly after two AZD1222 doses compared with day 0 and with MenACWY recipients. Conclusions about previously exposed vaccinees are limited because only a handful of AZD1222 recipients were SARS-CoV-2 seropositive at baseline. In the small 56-69-year group, the increase in depth fell short of significance, most likely because of low power. Because no day 14 peak-response samples were available, repertoires were characterized only after the peak T cell response.

The germline V gene (reference sequence) provides CDR1 SEHNR and CDR2 FQNEAQ. A distance of 4 bases separates the germline ends of V and J, which lose 1 base and 5 bases respectively. From the cysteine through the phenylalanine, the CDR3 covers 12 amino acids. Of the read, only the CDR3 DNA is kept; its 36 bases are in frame from base 1. The CDR3 regions of human TCRbeta chains were analyzed by immunosequencing. The authors' pipeline ran thus. Repertoire TCRs were matched against a reference library of SARS-CoV-2-specific TCRs generated with the MIRA antigen-specificity platform. Breadth was defined as the fraction of unique TCRs that were SARS-CoV-2-associated, and depth was defined as the fraction of total T cells that were SARS-CoV-2-associated. Using the MIRA data, each spike-specific TCR was assigned both to the spike region to which the TCR was reactive and to a CD4 or CD8 class. Log10-transformed breadth and depth values were compared by one-way ANOVA with Sidak's multiple comparisons tests. TCRdb holds this immuneACCESS table with in-frame rearrangements only. Some clones are missing; in checked studies, unresolved V genes explain under half, and the rest has no known cause. V and J calls and clone size are given by that table; D and trimming were obtained from the DNA. This sample is represented by about 130,000 clones; around 90% of them were singletons. Roughly 6.1% of the sample comes from the top ten.

The table lists this clone with a few counts. Which antigen it targets is not known. Qualities for individual bases were not recorded, and no much larger clone is one base off. According to the study, the label for this sample's time point signals: about 28 days (+/-7) after the second vaccine dose. Because spike-specific TCR depth and breadth did not differ between the two schedules, AZD1222 recipients who got a second dose at roughly 4 weeks were pooled with those who got a second dose at roughly 12 weeks. The vaccinee samples were drawn from two UK trials, COV001 and COV002, one of which was a single-blind randomized controlled phase 2/3 trial testing AZD1222 (ChAdOx1 nCoV-19) in healthy adults. For TCRbeta chain sequencing, PBMC samples from trial participants were taken at day 0 and at day 28 after the second dose.

The source of this sequence is an adult who received the AZD1222 COVID-19 vaccine. Recombination linked TRBV7-9 to TRBJ2-3; the D gene lacks a confident call. The sequencing used peripheral blood, collected 28 days after the second AZD1222 dose. The sequenced DNA: TGTGCCAGCAGCTTAGAAGGAGATACGCAGTATTTT. Its protein is CASSLEGDTQYF.